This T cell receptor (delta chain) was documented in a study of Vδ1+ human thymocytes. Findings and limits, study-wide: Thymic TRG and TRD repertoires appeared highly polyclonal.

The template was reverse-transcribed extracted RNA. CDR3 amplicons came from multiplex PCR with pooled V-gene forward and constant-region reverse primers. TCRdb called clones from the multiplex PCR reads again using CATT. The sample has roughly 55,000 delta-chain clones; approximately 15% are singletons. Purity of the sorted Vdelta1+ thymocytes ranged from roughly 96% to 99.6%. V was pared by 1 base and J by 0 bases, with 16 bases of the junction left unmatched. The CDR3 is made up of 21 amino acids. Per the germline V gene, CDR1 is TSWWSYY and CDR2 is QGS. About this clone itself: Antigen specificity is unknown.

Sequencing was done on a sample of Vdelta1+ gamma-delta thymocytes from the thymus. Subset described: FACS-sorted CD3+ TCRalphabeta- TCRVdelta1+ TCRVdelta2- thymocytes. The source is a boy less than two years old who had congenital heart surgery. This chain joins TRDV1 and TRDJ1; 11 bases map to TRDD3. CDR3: CALGERRHPGGYTGYTDKLIF. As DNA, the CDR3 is TGTGCTCTTGGGGAACGAAGACACCCTGGGGGATACACGGGGTACACCGATAAACTCATCTTT.